Listed here are 24 T cell receptor beta chains from one sample, sequenced in a study of T cell clonotyping in hematopoietic cell transplantation. As for time point: recipient sample about 28 days before transplant, after cytoreduction. Sequenced by immunoSEQ multiplex PCR; TCRdb stores in-frame clones only, minus some. The table shows some 49,000 clones, with over 75% occurring only once. The sample consisted of peripheral blood mononuclear cells, taken before stem cell transplant. These receptors were collected from a man in his sixties with biphenotypic leukemia. Some clones in this sample may be carry-over from other donors' samples.

Here the CDR3 reads CASGGNNQPQHF. The CDR3 DNA reads as TGTGCCAGTGGGGGTAACAATCAGCCCCAGCATTTT. This rearrangement joins TRBV19 to TRBJ1-5, with a tentative D call TRBD1 (5 bases). This CDR3 has 12 amino acids. Per the germline V gene, CDR1 is LNHDA and CDR2 is SQIVND (reference sequence). Trimming cost V 8 bases and J 3 bases, with 8 bases left between them.

Regarding this clone: The sample has other DNA sequences that encode this CDR3 too. The chain couples TRBV5-1 to TRBJ2-7; D is tentatively TRBD1 or TRBD2 (5 bases each). CDR1 SGHRS and CDR2 YFSETQ come from the germline V gene. The CDR3 contains 15 residues. V lost 0 bases and J 2 bases, leaving 12 bases between the germline ends. DNA of the CDR3: TGCGCCAGCAGCTTGGTAGGGGACGTCGCCTACGAGCAGTACTTC. Translation: CASSLVGDVAYEQYF.

The CDR3 DNA reads as TGTGCCAGCAGTTCCGTCGGGGGCTACACCTTC. This gives the protein CASSSVGGYTF. The rearrangement links TRBV28 to TRBJ1-2; D is unresolved. V was shortened by 4 bases and J by 8 bases, with 8 bases between the two germline ends. The CDR3 spans 11 residues. The germline CDR1 and CDR2 sequences are MDHEN and SYDVKM.

V gene TRBV19 combines with J gene TRBJ2-7; D is ambiguous. This CDR3 has 12 residues. CDR1 and CDR2 from the germline V gene are LNHDA and SQIVND (reference sequence). Trimming cost V 5 bases and J 3 bases, with 8 bases left between them. The CDR3 spells CASSLNYYEQYF. CDR3 sequence (DNA): TGTGCCAGTAGTCTAAACTACTACGAGCAGTACTTC.

The chain combines TRBV10-3 with TRBJ2-2; 9 nucleotides align to TRBD1. Germline lookup yields CDR1 ENHRY and CDR2 SYGVKD. The CDR3 has 14 amino acids. The ends lost 10 bases at V and 4 bases at J; junction bases unmatched: 7. Here the CDR3 reads CATQDRGGTGELFF. The CDR3 nucleotides read TGTGCCACCCAGGACAGGGGTGGCACCGGGGAGCTGTTTTTT.

The chain uses TRBV2 and TRBJ1-4; no clear D gene. V lost 7 bases and J lost 7, with 13 bases in between. The germline V gene encodes CDR1 SNHLY and CDR2 FYNNEI. The CDR3 loop spans 13 amino acids. CDR3 sequence reads: CASKEGNSEKLFF. DNA of the CDR3: TGTGCCAGCAAGGAAGGGAATAGTGAAAAACTGTTTTTT.

The V and J genes are TRBV30 and TRBJ2-7, with 8 bases matching TRBD2. This CDR3 region has 14 residues. V trimming: 5 bases; J trimming: 7 bases; junction bases outside the gene matches: 13. Germline CDR1 and CDR2: GTSNPN and SVGIG (reference sequence). Written as DNA, the CDR3 is TGTGCCTGGGAACTAGCGGAGCCGTTAGGAGAGCAGTACTTC. Translating gives CAWELAEPLGEQYF.

The sample holds one count of this clone. The chain couples TRBV29-1 to TRBJ2-2; D not certain. The CDR3 is 13 amino acids. Germline loops: CDR1 SQVTM, CDR2 ANQGSEA. Trimming pared 6 bases from V and 2 bases from J, leaving 10 bases between. CDR3 nucleotide sequence: TGCAGCGTCGCTTTAATTAACACCGGGGAGCTGTTTTTT. The encoded protein is CSVALINTGELFF.

This clone was observed once. V usage is TRBV30 and J usage is TRBJ2-7; D unclear. Germline V gives CDR1 GTSNPN, CDR2 SVGIG (reference sequence). The CDR3 spans 12 residues. Trimming left V 1 base short and J 3 bases short, with 7 bases between. CDR3 sequence: CAWSERIYEQYF. In DNA, the CDR3 is TGTGCCTGGAGTGAACGGATCTACGAGCAGTACTTC.

The chain couples TRBV7-9 to TRBJ2-4; D perhaps matches TRBD1 (5 bases). Trimming removed 6 bases at V and 0 bases at J, with 9 bases between. The germline V gene has CDR1 SEHNR and CDR2 FQNEAQ (reference sequence). The CDR3 length is 14 residues. CDR3 nucleotide sequence: TGTGCCAGCAGTCCGCAGGGAGCCAAAAACATTCAGTACTTC. This gives the protein CASSPQGAKNIQYF.

CDR3 loop: CASSLNTPSGSPGELFF. The CDR3, as DNA: TGTGCCAGCAGTCTGAATACACCCTCGGGATCGCCCGGGGAGCTGTTTTTT. The rearrangement uses TRBV28 and TRBJ2-2; tentatively, D is TRBD2 (5 bases). The CDR3 sequence is 17 residues long. Trimming removed 5 bases from V and 6 bases from J, with 22 bases in between. Germline values: CDR1 MDHEN, CDR2 SYDVKM.

The chain couples TRBV5-1 to TRBJ2-7, with D uncertain. The CDR3 spans 12 residues. Germline V gene sequence: CDR1 SGHRS, CDR2 YFSETQ. Trimming took off 0 bases at V and 7 bases at J, with 8 bases between the two ends. The CDR3 bases are TGCGCCAGCAGCTTGGTAGGCAAGGAGCAGTACTTC. Translated: CASSLVGKEQYF.

The chain recombines TRBV5-1 with TRBJ2-5; D gene unclear. The ends were cut back, 0 bases at V and 2 bases at J, with 8 bases in the middle. The CDR3 covers 14 residues. CDR1 and CDR2 from the germline V gene are SGHRS and YFSETQ. The CDR3 region is CASSLETLQETQYF. CDR3 DNA sequence: TGCGCCAGCAGCTTGGAGACTCTTCAAGAGACCCAGTACTTC.

The chain combines TRBV19 with TRBJ2-3, with a tentative D call TRBD1 (6 bases). The CDR3 is 14 amino acids. Trimming removed 5 bases from V and 2 bases from J, with 11 bases in between. Germline V gene sequence: CDR1 LNHDA, CDR2 SQIVND (reference sequence). As DNA, the CDR3 is TGTGCCAGTAGTGCACAGGGATTCACAGATACGCAGTATTTT. It encodes CASSAQGFTDTQYF.

The genes are TRBV28 and TRBJ2-7; D is ambiguous. Trimming stripped 5 bases from V and 4 bases from J, with 9 bases between. In germline, CDR1 is MDHEN, CDR2 SYDVKM. The CDR3 has 12 amino acids. DNA for the CDR3: TGTGCCAGCAGTATTACAGTATACGAGCAGTACTTC. This gives the protein CASSITVYEQYF.

The chain is built from TRBV10-3 and TRBJ1-1, with a tentative D call TRBD1 (5 bases). Germline values: CDR1 ENHRY, CDR2 SYGVKD. The CDR3 sequence is 14 residues long. The germline V and J ends were trimmed by 8 bases and 5 bases, with 18 bases remaining between them. CDR3 protein: CAIGGRGRDTEAFF. In DNA, the CDR3 is TGTGCCATCGGAGGACGGGGCCGCGATACTGAAGCTTTCTTT.

The chain uses TRBV5-7 and TRBJ2-7; D possibly matches TRBD1 or TRBD2 (5 bases each). TRBV5-7 is treated as an ORF (open reading frame) with a function not yet certain. V was pared by 4 bases and J by 3 bases, with 17 bases between. The CDR3 extends over 15 amino acids. CDR3 sequence reads: CASSLVEGPDYEQYF. CDR3 nucleotides: TGTGCCAGCAGCCTGGTCGAGGGACCCGACTACGAGCAGTACTTC.

The V gene is TRBV18, the J gene TRBJ1-1; D is undetermined. V was pared by 1 base and J by 1 base, with 7 bases between. Germline assignment: CDR1 KGHSH and CDR2 LQKENI. The CDR3 is 14 residues long. CDR3 DNA sequence: TGTGCCAGCTCACCACAAGCGGGGAACACTGAAGCTTTCTTT. This gives the protein CASSPQAGNTEAFF.

This clone turned up a few times. The V gene is TRBV5-8, the J gene TRBJ1-5, with D possibly matching TRBD1 (6 bases). V lost 0 bases and J 3 bases, leaving 10 bases between the germline ends. The CDR3 loop spans 15 amino acids. Germline V gene sequence: CDR1 SGHTS, CDR2 YDEGEE. The CDR3 DNA sequence: TGTGCCAGCAGCTTGGGGGGGGGCCTCAATCAGCCCCAGCATTTT. This codes for CASSLGGGLNQPQHF.

This chain uses TRBV4-1 with TRBJ2-1, with D unclear. The germline CDR1 and CDR2 sequences are MGHRA and YSYEKL. This CDR3 contains 12 residues. Trimming removed 1 base at V and 6 bases at J, with 4 bases between. The CDR3 here is CASSQGSNEQFF. In nucleotides, the CDR3 is TGCGCCAGCAGCCAAGGGTCCAATGAGCAGTTCTTC.

The CDR3 region is CASSPSSGLGNYGYTF. DNA of the CDR3: TGTGCCAGCAGCCCCAGTTCAGGCCTGGGGAACTATGGCTACACCTTC. The genes are TRBV11-2 and TRBJ1-2; D gene unclear. The CDR3 spans 16 residues. Germline V gene data show CDR1 as SGHAT and CDR2 as FQNNGV. Deletions cut 5 bases from V and 2 bases from J, with 18 bases between.

The rearrangement uses TRBV7-8 and TRBJ1-5; D ambiguous. Deletions cut 5 bases from V and 4 bases from J, with 9 bases between. Germline V gives CDR1 SGHVS, CDR2 FQNEAQ. There are 13 residues in the CDR3. This chain's CDR3 is CASSTLLNQPQHF. DNA of the CDR3: TGTGCCAGCAGCACCTTATTAAATCAGCCCCAGCATTTT.

The CDR3 sequence: CASSKTTGEAFF. The CDR3 nucleotides read TGTGCCAGCAGCAAAACAACAGGTGAAGCTTTCTTT. This chain connects TRBV5-6 to TRBJ1-1; a possible D gene is TRBD1 (5 bases). Looked up from germline, CDR1 is SGHDT and CDR2 is YYEEEE. The CDR3 loop spans 12 amino acids. Trimming removed 4 bases at V and 7 bases at J, with 11 bases between.

A few counts support this clone. This chain uses TRBV5-4 with TRBJ1-2; possible D gene TRBD1, 5 bases. The CDR3 covers 15 residues. The germline V gene has CDR1 SGHNT and CDR2 YYREEE (reference sequence). Trimming removed 3 bases at V and 6 bases at J, with 18 bases between. Here the CDR3 DNA reads TGTGCCAGCAGCTGGGGCCTGGAGGTTAAGGATGGCTACACCTTC. Protein product: CASSWGLEVKDGYTF.